The clone carrying this T cell receptor beta chain has just one count. What it binds is unknown. The protocol was immunoSEQ multiplex PCR, while the TCRdb copy is restricted to in-frame clones and leaves out a portion. This sample has about 1.1 million clones, with 78% found just once. This specimen belongs to a study of shared clonotypes between healthy human individuals. Study in general: The cohort comprised a couple of women and a few men. Their ages spanned 18 to 49 years. Overall study results and limits: The study found lower generation probabilities in non-shared clonotypes than in those shared by all four donors. Larger estimated richness was generally recorded for naive subsets relative to memory subsets.

Healthy adults negative for HIV, lacking recent acute infections or vaccinations, served as donors. The germline gives CDR1 SNHLY, CDR2 FYNNEI. The CDR3 runs 16 residues. The V gene end was trimmed by 4 bases and the J gene end by 1 base; junction bases not matched to a gene: 6. Source material: memory CD4+ T cells from PBMCs. Stated subset: CD45RA-negative fraction. The clonotype originates from a man younger than 35 in good health. Some clones in this sample may be carry-over from other donors' samples. This chain uses TRBV2 with TRBJ1-5; 8 bases agree with TRBD1. The CDR3: CASSGQGALSNQPQHF. DNA for the CDR3: TGTGCCAGCAGTGGGCAGGGGGCTTTAAGCAATCAGCCCCAGCATTTT.